Each of the 13 T cell receptor beta chains below was sequenced from the same sample in a study of Graves' ophthalmopathy and Graves' hyperthyroidism. Amplified TCR beta CDR3 regions were obtained using RNA transcripts as template. Scientists carried out first-round RT-PCR using HTBI primers and then a second-round multiplex PCR. MiXCR, run by TCRdb on the multiplex PCR reads, gives a single entry per CDR3 protein. In the table there are roughly 170,000 distinct CDR3 sequences, approximately 40% of which are singletons. The sample consisted of peripheral blood. These receptor sequences come from a man aged 25 to 40 with Graves' ophthalmopathy.

This chain links TRBV7-2 with TRBJ2-5; D may match TRBD1 or TRBD2 (6 bases each). Trimming cost V 5 bases and J 5 bases, with 15 bases left between them. The CDR3 is 14 amino acids. Germline V lookup: CDR1 SGHTA, CDR2 FQGNSA. The CDR3 protein is CASSHRQGRETQYF. The DNA for the CDR3 is TGTGCCAGCAGCCACCGTCAGGGGAGGGAGACCCAGTACTTC.

The table lists this clonotype with many counts. This sequence joins TRBV6-5 and TRBJ1-6; possible D gene TRBD1, 5 bases. CDR3 size: 15 residues. CDR1 MNHEY and CDR2 SVGAGI come from the germline V gene. Trimming took 2 bases from V and 1 from J, leaving 6 bases between them. CDR3 nucleotide sequence: TGTGCCAGCAGTTACGACAGTTCCTATAATTCACCCCTCCACTTT. Translation gives CASSYDSSYNSPLHF.

The V gene is TRBV28, the J gene TRBJ2-5; possibly TRBD1 or TRBD2 for D (5 bases each). The V gene lost 2 bases and the J gene lost 4 bases, with 14 bases spanning the gap. The CDR3 contains 15 residues. Germline values: CDR1 MDHEN, CDR2 SYDVKM. In nucleotides, the CDR3 is TGTGCCAGCAGTTTACTGACACCGGGGCGAGAGACCCAGTACTTC. Protein sequence: CASSLLTPGRETQYF.

This chain joins TRBV19 and TRBJ2-5; D not certain. The CDR3 is 12 residues long. The V gene's germline CDR1 is LNHDA and CDR2 SQIVND (reference sequence). Trimming stripped 5 bases from V and 4 bases from J, with 8 bases between. CDR3 residues: CASSGVRETQYF. CDR3 nucleotides: TGTGCCAGTAGTGGGGTGAGAGAGACCCAGTACTTC.

The genes are TRBV12-3 or TRBV12-4 and TRBJ2-7; weak D call: TRBD2 (5 bases). V was shortened by 4 bases and J by 7 bases, with 8 bases between the two germline ends. This CDR3 is 11 amino acids long. CDR3 nucleotides: TGTGCCAGCAGTTCGCCGGGGGAGCAGTACTTC. This codes for CASSSPGEQYF.

The sample holds many counts of this clonotype. The rearrangement joins TRBV19 to TRBJ2-7, with 10 bases aligning to TRBD2. V trimming: 10 bases; J trimming: 2 bases; junction bases outside the gene matches: 26. This CDR3 is 20 amino acids long. The V gene's germline CDR1 is LNHDA and CDR2 SQIVND (reference sequence). The CDR3 loop reads CATHPGPGTSVSGDTYEQYF. As DNA, the CDR3 is TGTGCCACCCACCCCGGGCCCGGGACTAGCGTCAGTGGGGATACCTACGAGCAGTACTTC.

This clonotype was found many times. The DNA of the CDR3 is TGTGCCATCAGCAGACAGGGGCCCTTTAGCTACACCTTC. This encodes CAISRQGPFSYTF. V is TRBV10-3 and J is TRBJ1-2, with TRBD1 matching 8 bases. The CDR3 has 13 residues. Germline V CDR1 and CDR2: ENHRY, SYGVKD. V shed 6 bases and J 9 bases; nucleotides not matched to a gene: 9.

This clonotype occurred many times. The chain is built from TRBV9 and TRBJ2-7; D may be TRBD1 or TRBD2 (5 bases each). CDR1 SGDLS and CDR2 YYNGEE come from the germline V gene. Deletions cut 4 bases from V and 4 bases from J, with 12 bases between. The CDR3 extends over 13 amino acids. The DNA of the CDR3 is TGTGCCAGCAGCTCCGAGGGGTTGTACGAGCAGTACTTC. Translating it yields CASSSEGLYEQYF.

This chain uses TRBV28 with TRBJ1-2; 8 bases map to TRBD1. The CDR3 covers 17 residues. V gave up 5 bases and J gave up 5 bases; unmatched junction bases: 16. Germline assignment: CDR1 MDHEN and CDR2 SYDVKM. The CDR3 sequence: CASSLPGRGQVGYGYTF. In DNA, the CDR3 is TGTGCCAGCAGTCTCCCTGGCAGGGGGCAAGTAGGATATGGCTACACCTTC.

This clonotype was seen repeatedly, ten times or more. This rearrangement joins TRBV30 to TRBJ1-1; 7 bases are a match to TRBD1. Germline lookup yields CDR1 GTSNPN and CDR2 SVGIG (reference sequence). After removal of 5 bases from V and 4 bases from J, the junction contained 7 bases not matched to a gene. The length of the CDR3 is 13 residues. CDR3 sequence: CAWHTGVGTEAFF. CDR3 DNA: TGTGCCTGGCACACAGGGGTGGGCACTGAAGCTTTCTTT.

Only one count was recorded for this clonotype. This chain joins TRBV6-1 and TRBJ1-2; maybe TRBD1 (5 bases). The CDR3 consists of 15 residues. Trimming took off 3 bases at V and 1 base at J, with 12 bases between the two ends. Germline lookup yields CDR1 MNHNS and CDR2 SASEGT. Here the CDR3 DNA reads TGTGCCAGCAGTGACAGGGCCCGCTATAACTATGGCTACACCTTC. Protein sequence: CASSDRARYNYGYTF.

V usage is TRBV12-3 or TRBV12-4 and J usage is TRBJ2-7; maybe TRBD2 (5 bases). CDR3 length: 13 amino acids. The V and J ends lost 6 bases and 3 bases respectively, with 12 bases between them. CDR3 loop: CASSLSENYEQYF. Written as DNA, the CDR3 is TGTGCCAGCAGCCTTAGCGAGAACTACGAGCAGTACTTC.

The chain employs TRBV6-1 and TRBJ2-6; perhaps TRBD1 as D (5 bases). Trimming shortened V by 7 bases and J by 0 bases, and 13 bases separated the two germline ends. This CDR3 contains 16 residues. CDR1 MNHNS and CDR2 SASEGT come from the germline V gene. The CDR3 loop reads CASNGRQLSGANVLTF. The CDR3 DNA reads TGTGCCAGCAATGGCCGACAGCTCTCTGGGGCCAACGTCCTGACTTTC.